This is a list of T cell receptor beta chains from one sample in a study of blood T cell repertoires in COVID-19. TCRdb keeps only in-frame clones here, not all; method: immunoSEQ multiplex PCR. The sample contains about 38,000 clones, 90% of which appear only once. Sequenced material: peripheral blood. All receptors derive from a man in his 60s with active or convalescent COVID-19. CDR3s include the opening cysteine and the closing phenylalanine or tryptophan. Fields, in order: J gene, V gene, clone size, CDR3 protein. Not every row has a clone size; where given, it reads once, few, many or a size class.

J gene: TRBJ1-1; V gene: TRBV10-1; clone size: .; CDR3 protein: CASSEFLGQGEAFF
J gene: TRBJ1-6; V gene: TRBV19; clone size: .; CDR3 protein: CASSVQENSPLHF
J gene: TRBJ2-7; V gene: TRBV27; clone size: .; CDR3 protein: CASSETSGGYEQYF
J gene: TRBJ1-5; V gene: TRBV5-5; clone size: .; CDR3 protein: CASSLMAQGNQPQHF
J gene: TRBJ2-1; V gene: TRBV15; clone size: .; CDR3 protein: CATSRPRLAGGRNNEQFF
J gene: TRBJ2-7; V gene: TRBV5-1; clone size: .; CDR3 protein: CASSQTTGTSSYEQYF
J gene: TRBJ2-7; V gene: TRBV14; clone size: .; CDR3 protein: CASSQVPGGQQYF
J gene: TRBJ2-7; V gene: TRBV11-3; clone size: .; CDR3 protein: CASSLAGGGSYEQYF
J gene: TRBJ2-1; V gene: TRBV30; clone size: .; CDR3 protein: CAWIVSSYNEQFF
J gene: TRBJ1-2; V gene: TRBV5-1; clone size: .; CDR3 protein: CASSEPTGGYTF
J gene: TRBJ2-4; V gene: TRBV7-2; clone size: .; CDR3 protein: CASSPQFDIQYF
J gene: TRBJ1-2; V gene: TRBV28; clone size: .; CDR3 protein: CASSPGGQILYGYTF
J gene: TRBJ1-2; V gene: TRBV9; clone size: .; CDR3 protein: CASSFGGDIYGYTF
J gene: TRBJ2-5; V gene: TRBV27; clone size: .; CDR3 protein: CASSFRVSETQYF
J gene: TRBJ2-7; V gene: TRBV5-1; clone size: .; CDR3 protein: CASSSVGRTWTSGIRGEQYF
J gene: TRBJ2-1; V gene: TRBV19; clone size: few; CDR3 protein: CASSMDSYNEQFF
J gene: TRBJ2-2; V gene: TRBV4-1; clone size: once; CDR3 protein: CASSQGPNTGELFF
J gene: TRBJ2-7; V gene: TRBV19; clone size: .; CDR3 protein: CASSLRLAGAYEQYF
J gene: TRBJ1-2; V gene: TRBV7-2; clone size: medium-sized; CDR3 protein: CASSPRGQGRGYTF
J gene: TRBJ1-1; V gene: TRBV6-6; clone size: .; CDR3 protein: CASSNRDREIF
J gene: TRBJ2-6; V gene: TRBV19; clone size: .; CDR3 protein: CASTRQGFGANVLTF
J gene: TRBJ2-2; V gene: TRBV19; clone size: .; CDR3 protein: CASSILGLAGAGELFF
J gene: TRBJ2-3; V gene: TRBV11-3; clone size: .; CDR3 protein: CASSLSGDTDTQYF
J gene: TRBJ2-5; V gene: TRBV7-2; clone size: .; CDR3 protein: CASSLVGLAQETQYF
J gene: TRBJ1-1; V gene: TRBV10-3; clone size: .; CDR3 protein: CAISESPGQNTEAFF
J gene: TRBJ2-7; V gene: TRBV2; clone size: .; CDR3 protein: CASSLLDSGINF
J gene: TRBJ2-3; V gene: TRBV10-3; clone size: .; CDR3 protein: CAIRGPGTDTQYF
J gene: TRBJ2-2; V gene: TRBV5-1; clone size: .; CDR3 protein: CASSWGADTGELFF
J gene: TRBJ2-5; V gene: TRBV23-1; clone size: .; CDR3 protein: CARVGEERKGQETQYF
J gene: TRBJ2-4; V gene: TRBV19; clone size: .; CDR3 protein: CASSMEAGVGFGAKNIQYF
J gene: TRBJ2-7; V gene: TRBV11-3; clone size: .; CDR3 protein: CASSLTSGSSHEQYF
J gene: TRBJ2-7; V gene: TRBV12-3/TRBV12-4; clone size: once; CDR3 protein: CASRQKQGNEQYF
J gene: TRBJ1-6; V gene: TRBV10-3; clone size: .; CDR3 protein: CATSTGQGAFSPLHF
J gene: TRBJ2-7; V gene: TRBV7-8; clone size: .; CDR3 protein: CASSLVVLAGGPAREQYF
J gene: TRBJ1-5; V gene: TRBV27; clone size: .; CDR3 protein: CASSKRAGEPQHF
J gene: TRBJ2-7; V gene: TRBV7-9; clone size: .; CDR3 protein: CASSSDRVGYEQYF
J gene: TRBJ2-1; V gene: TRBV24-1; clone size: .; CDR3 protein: CATSDLQKASGGHNEQFF